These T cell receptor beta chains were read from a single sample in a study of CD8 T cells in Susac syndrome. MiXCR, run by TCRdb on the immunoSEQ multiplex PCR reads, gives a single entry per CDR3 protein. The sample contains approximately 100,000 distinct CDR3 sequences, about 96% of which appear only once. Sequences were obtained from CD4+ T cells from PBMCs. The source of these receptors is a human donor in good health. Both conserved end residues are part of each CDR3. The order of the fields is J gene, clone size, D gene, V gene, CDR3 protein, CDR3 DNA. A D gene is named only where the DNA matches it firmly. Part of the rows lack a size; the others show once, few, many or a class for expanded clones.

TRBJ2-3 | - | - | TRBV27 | CASSLFRSTDTQYF | TGTGCCAGCAGTTTATTTCGTAGCACAGATACGCAGTATTTT
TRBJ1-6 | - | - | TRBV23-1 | CASSQSGPFWRSLHF | TGCGCCAGCAGTCAATCTGGCCCGTTTTGGAGGTCCCTCCACTTT
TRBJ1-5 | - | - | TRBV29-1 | CSVGGFNQPQHF | TGCAGCGTCGGGGGGTTCAATCAGCCCCAGCATTTT
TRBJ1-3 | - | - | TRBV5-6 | CASSSQGSARGNTIYF | TGTGCCAGCAGCTCTCAGGGTAGCGCTCGGGGAAACACCATATATTTT
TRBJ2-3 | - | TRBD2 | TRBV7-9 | CASSPGGGLTDTQYF | TGTGCCAGCAGCCCCGGCGGGGGTCTCACAGATACGCAGTATTTT
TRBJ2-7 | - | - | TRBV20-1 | CSARGVPGTEYEQYF | TGCAGTGCTAGAGGCGTCCCCGGGACGGAGTACGAGCAGTACTTC
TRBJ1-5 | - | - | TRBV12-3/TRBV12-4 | CASGVGGRGNQPQHF | TGTGCCAGTGGTGTGGGGGGTAGGGGCAATCAGCCCCAGCATTTT
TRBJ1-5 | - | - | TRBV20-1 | CSARAGFGNQPQHF | TGCAGTGCTAGAGCCGGGTTTGGCAATCAGCCCCAGCATTTT
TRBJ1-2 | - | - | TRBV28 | CAACETYYGYTF | TGTGCCGCCTGTGAGACCTACTATGGCTACACCTTC
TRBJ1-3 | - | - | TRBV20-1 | CSASPRVGNTIYF | TGCAGTGCTAGTCCGCGGGTTGGAAACACCATATATTTT
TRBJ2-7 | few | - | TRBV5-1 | CASSLEGAYEQYF | TGTGCCAGCAGTTTAGAAGGGGCCTACGAGCAGTACTTC
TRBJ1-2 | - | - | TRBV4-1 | CASSQAVGNYGYTF | TGCGCCAGCAGCCAAGCGGTAGGCAACTATGGCTACACCTTC
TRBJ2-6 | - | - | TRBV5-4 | CASSADSVGANVLTF | TGTGCCAGCAGCGCTGACAGTGTTGGGGCCAACGTCCTGACTTTC
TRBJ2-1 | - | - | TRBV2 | CASSESGLSQFF | TGTGCCAGCAGTGAATCAGGACTCTCTCAGTTCTTC
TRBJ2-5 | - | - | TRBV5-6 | CASSFRTPKETQYF | TGTGCCAGCAGCTTTCGAACACCGAAAGAGACCCAGTACTTC
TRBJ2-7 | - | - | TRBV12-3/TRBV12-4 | CASSPRGNYEQYF | TGTGCCAGCAGCCCTCGGGGGAATTACGAGCAGTACTTC
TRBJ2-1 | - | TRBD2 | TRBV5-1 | CASSLGGLADYNEQFF | TGCGCCAGCAGCTTGGGGGGACTAGCGGACTACAATGAGCAGTTCTTC
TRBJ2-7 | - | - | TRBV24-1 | CATSDPGDYEQYF | TGTGCCACCAGTGATCCGGGTGACTACGAGCAGTACTTC
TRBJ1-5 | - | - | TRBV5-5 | CASSLATGLTSNQPQHF | TGTGCCAGCAGCTTGGCCACCGGGCTTACCAGCAATCAGCCCCAGCATTTT
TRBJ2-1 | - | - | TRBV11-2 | CASSSGPAEFF | TGTGCCAGCAGCTCGGGACCGGCGGAGTTCTTC
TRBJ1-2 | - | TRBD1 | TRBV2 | CASGRDSNYGYTF | TGTGCCAGCGGCCGGGACAGCAACTATGGCTACACCTTC
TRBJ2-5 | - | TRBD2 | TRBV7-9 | CASSLAGTNQETQYF | TGTGCCAGCAGCCTAGCAGGGACTAACCAAGAGACCCAGTACTTC
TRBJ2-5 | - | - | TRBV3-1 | CASSQDSTGTQYF | TGTGCCAGCAGCCAAGACTCGACAGGGACTCAGTACTTC
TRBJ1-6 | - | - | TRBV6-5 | CASTSRALGSPLHF | TGTGCCAGCACCTCCAGGGCCCTGGGTTCACCCCTCCACTTT
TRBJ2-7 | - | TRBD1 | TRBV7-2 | CASSLNRQGAYEQYF | TGTGCCAGCAGCTTAAACAGGCAGGGGGCATACGAGCAGTACTTC
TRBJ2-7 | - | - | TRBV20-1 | CSATWDRTYEQYF | TGCAGTGCTACATGGGACCGTACCTACGAGCAGTACTTC
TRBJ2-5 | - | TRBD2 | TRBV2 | CASRKVLAGQETQYF | TGTGCCAGCAGAAAAGTACTAGCGGGGCAAGAGACCCAGTACTTC
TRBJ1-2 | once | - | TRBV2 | CASRPKGLGYGYTF | TGTGCCAGCAGACCAAAGGGTCTCGGCTATGGCTACACCTTC